The clone carrying this T cell receptor (beta chain) has more than one count but fewer than ten. Its antigen is still unknown. The sample belongs to a study of immune heterogeneity within non-small cell lung tumors. Study summary: With respect to histology, the tumors encompassed several squamous cell carcinomas, some ten non-squamous carcinomas and 1 not otherwise specified. The study's findings and limits: Recurrence of identical dominant CDR3 beta clonotypes was observed across intrapatient tumor sites, concomitant with site-unique high-frequency clones. Individual patients had largely distinct high-frequency T-cell receptor beta clonotypes.

The starting template was genomic DNA from bulk tumor, around 610 ng per sample. Several biopsies per primary tumor were taken during surgery, spaced as far apart as possible. Patients underwent curative surgery for untreated, newly diagnosed non-small cell lung cancer. All donors had received a new diagnosis of non-small cell lung cancer and were undergoing surgery with curative intent. The CDR3 runs 14 residues. Per the germline V gene, CDR1 is SQVTM and CDR2 is ANQGSEA. V lost 7 bases, J lost 6 bases, and 9 bases stayed unmatched. CDR3 of TCR beta was amplified by multiplex PCR that used 32 V and 13 J primers. TCRdb ran MiXCR on the multiplex PCR reads and lists one entry per CDR3 protein. The data contain over 25,000 distinct CDR3 sequences, 28% of them singletons.

The TCR comes from a man aged 40-50 years with non-small cell lung cancer. The chain combines TRBV29-1 with TRBJ2-1; 10 bases fit TRBD2. Sequencing was performed on lung tumor tissue. CDR3 protein: CSAAGTSAFNEQFF. In nucleotides, the CDR3 is TGCAGCGCCGCCGGGACTAGCGCGTTCAATGAGCAGTTCTTC.